A selection of T cell receptor beta chains follows, all from one sample in a study of molecular identifiers for immune sequencing clone quantification. Via MiXCR, TCRdb re-called the PCR reads, giving one row per CDR3 protein. The sample gives around 470,000 distinct CDR3 sequences, approximately 25% of which show up once; approximately 0.8% is in the top ten. The sequenced sample was naive CD8+ T cells from blood, with Jurkat cell RNA spiked in. The source of these receptors is a human donor in good health. Some libraries in this study had Jurkat cell RNA spiked in. Both conserved end residues are part of each CDR3. Each record gives: J gene, D gene, clone size, V gene, CDR3 protein, CDR3 DNA. A D gene is named only where the DNA matches it firmly. Some rows mark clone size as missing; the rest say once, few, many or name a class of expanded clone.

TRBJ1-1 TRBD1 many TRBV7-9 CASSSTGGNTEAFF TGTGCCAGCAGCTCCACAGGGGGAAACACTGAAGCTTTCTTT
TRBJ2-7 NA few TRBV30 CAWSYGHSLTYEQYF TGTGCCTGGAGTTACGGACATAGCTTAACCTACGAGCAGTACTTC
TRBJ2-3 TRBD1 many TRBV10-3 CAISDGQGTQYF TGTGCCATCAGTGACGGACAGGGTACGCAGTATTTT
TRBJ1-5 NA many TRBV12-3/TRBV12-4 CASSLMGNQPQHF TGTGCCAGCAGTTTAATGGGGAATCAGCCCCAGCATTTT
TRBJ2-3 TRBD2 many TRBV5-1 CASSLARGLAGLDTQYF TGCGCCAGCAGCTTGGCCCGGGGACTAGCGGGGCTGGATACGCAGTATTTT
TRBJ2-7 NA NA TRBV19 CASSIDQGRNEQYF TGTGCCAGTAGTATAGATCAGGGAAGGAACGAGCAGTACTTC
TRBJ1-1 NA NA TRBV30 CAWGGGAREAFF TGTGCCTGGGGTGGCGGGGCCCGTGAAGCTTTCTTT
TRBJ1-1 NA many TRBV19 CASSILGRGHQNTEAFF TGTGCCAGTAGTATACTGGGAAGGGGCCACCAGAACACTGAAGCTTTCTTT
TRBJ2-3 TRBD2 many TRBV4-3 CASSQEDGSGTRADTQYF TGCGCCAGCAGCCAAGAAGACGGTAGCGGGACCCGGGCAGATACGCAGTATTTT
TRBJ2-7 TRBD2 NA TRBV7-9 CARSLGPGTRAYEQYF TGTGCCCGCAGCTTAGGGCCCGGGACTAGGGCCTACGAGCAGTACTTC